This paragraph covers one T cell receptor beta chain sequence. Its antigen is currently not known. Qualities for individual bases were not recorded, and no much larger clone is one base off. The data derive from a study of CD8+CD57+ T cells in acquired aplastic anemia listed by TCRdb under 2018. About the investigation overall: DNA extracted from sorted CD4+ and CD8+ cells had a mean of approximately 3 ug, with a range of about 0.18 to 27.4 ug. CD8+CD57+ expansion was defined as frequency above the mean frequency observed in healthy subjects. What the work shows at the level of the full study, not this receptor alone: Between patients and healthy controls, no significant difference in CD8+ Simpson's diversity was found (P=0.060). Although around 30 CD8+ CDR3 sequences were shared by patients and controls, these sequences appeared highly expressed in patients and within the immunodominant clones of patients.

V is reduced by 3 bases and J by 6 bases, leaving a spacing of 18 bases between them. CDR1 and CDR2, per the germline V gene (reference sequence), are LNHNV and YYDKDF. The CDR3, from cysteine to phenylalanine, totals 17 residues. Left in the record is the CDR3 DNA by itself, 51 bases read in frame from the first base. TCR beta VDJ combination and CDR3 sequence profiling used genomic DNA as the template. An Illumina HiSeq 2000 was used for TCR repertoire sequencing. As for the authors' bioinformatics: TRBV/TRBJ rearrangement plots, CDR3 size and DJ length profiles, and Simpson's diversity index were used to evaluate the repertoires. The immunodominant clone was defined as the most abundant DNA sequence in deep sequencing data. CDR3 amino acid sequences were screened for sharing across subjects and were compared with published repertoires and the VDJdb database. In-frame beta chains were kept once TCRdb had trimmed the public reads at Q25 with fastp and called clones with MiXCR. Rows are unified per CDR3 protein, each entry keeping the most common DNA and genes. The V and J calls shown here were made by TCRdb, not taken from the authors' results. The sample has approximately 190,000 distinct CDR3 sequences on record, 40% to 50% of them singletons. Over 7.5% of the sample belongs to the ten largest clones.

Expansion of CD8+CD57+ cells had been shown by flow cytometry in the patients chosen for sequencing. Severe acquired aplastic anemia was diagnosed in all patients according to International Study of Aplastic Anemia and Agranulocytosis and Camitta criteria. Patients had received no therapy at the time of blood sampling. In this study, sorted CD4+ and CD8+ T cells from the blood of healthy subjects and of severe aplastic anemia patients had their TCR repertoires deep-sequenced. In the USA, patient enrollment took place under clinicaltrials.gov protocols 00001620, 01623167, 00001397, 00071045, 00081523 and 00961064. Ficoll-Paque density gradient centrifugation was used to isolate peripheral blood mononuclear cells. Before DNA was extracted, CD4+ and CD8+ T cells were sorted using either FACS or magnetic beads.

The sequenced sample was sorted CD4+, CD8+, or CD8+CD57+ T cells (not recorded which) from PBMCs. This clonotype was sampled from a human donor with aplastic anemia. The V and J genes are TRBV15 and TRBJ1-6, with TRBD1 tentatively as D gene (6 bases match). The sequenced DNA is TGTGCCACCAGCAGCGACAAACAGGGAATGCCTAATTCACCCCTCCACTTT. Its coded protein is CATSSDKQGMPNSPLHF.